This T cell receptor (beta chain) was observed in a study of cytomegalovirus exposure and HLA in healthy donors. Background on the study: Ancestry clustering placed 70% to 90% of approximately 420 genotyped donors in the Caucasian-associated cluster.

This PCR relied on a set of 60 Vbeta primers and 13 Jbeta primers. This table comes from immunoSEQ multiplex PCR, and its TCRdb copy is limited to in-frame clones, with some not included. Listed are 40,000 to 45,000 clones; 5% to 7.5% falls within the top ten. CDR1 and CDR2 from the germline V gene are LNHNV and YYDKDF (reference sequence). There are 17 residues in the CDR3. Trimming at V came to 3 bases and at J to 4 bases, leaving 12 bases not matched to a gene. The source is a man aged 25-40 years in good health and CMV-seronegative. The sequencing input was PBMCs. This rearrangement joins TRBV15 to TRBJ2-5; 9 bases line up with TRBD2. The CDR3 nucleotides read TGTGCCACCAGCAGGGTGAAGGTAGCGGGAGCTGCAGAGACCCAGTACTTC. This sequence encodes CATSRVKVAGAAETQYF.